The rows below give T cell receptor beta chains drawn from one sample of a study of blood T cell repertoires in COVID-19. Clones were read by immunoSEQ multiplex PCR, and TCRdb kept only the in-frame ones, dropping some. The data show 70,000 or so clones, with 90% to 95% seen just once and nearly 8.5% held by the top ten. What was sequenced was peripheral blood. The origin of the receptors is a human donor in a cohort sampled during active COVID-19. Each CDR3 is given with its conserved first and last residue. The D gene is left open where the match is weak. A row's size may be missing; if present it is once, few, many or a size class.

TRBV5-1	TRBJ1-3	.	.	TGCGCCAGCAGCTTGGAACTGAGCTCTGGAAACACCATATATTTT	CASSLELSSGNTIYF
TRBV27	TRBJ1-2	.	few	TGTGCCAGCAGAGGGGTTTCGGGCTACACCTTC	CASRGVSGYTF
TRBV2	TRBJ2-7	.	.	TGTGCCAGCAGTGAAAGGACTTACGAGCAGTACTTC	CASSERTYEQYF
TRBV9	TRBJ1-5	.	.	TGTGCCAGCAGCGTAGGCCAGGTGAATCAGCCCCAGCATTTT	CASSVGQVNQPQHF
TRBV7-2	TRBJ1-6	.	.	TGTGCCAGCAGTGGGGGCGCGGTTAATTCACCCCTCCACTTT	CASSGGAVNSPLHF
TRBV19	TRBJ2-7	.	few	TGTGCCAGTAGTACTGATGACAGGTTGACCTACGAGCAGTACTTC	CASSTDDRLTYEQYF
TRBV3-1/TRBV3-2	TRBJ2-7	.	.	TGTGCCAGCAGCCAATTTCGGTCAGCGAGCTCCTACGAGCAGTACTTC	CASSQFRSASSYEQYF
TRBV6-5	TRBJ2-7	.	.	TGTGCCAGCAGGGTAGCAGGGGCAGACGAGCAGTACTTC	CASRVAGADEQYF
TRBV2	TRBJ2-7	.	.	TGTGCCAGCGGACAGCAGCGGGAGCAGTACTTC	CASGQQREQYF
TRBV7-3	TRBJ1-1	TRBD1	.	TGTGCCAGCAGCAGGGACAGGGACACTGAAGCTTTCTTT	CASSRDRDTEAFF
TRBV2	TRBJ2-7	TRBD2	.	TGTGCCAGCAGCGAAACAGGACTGCTAGCGGGGGCCGACTACGAGCAGTACTTC	CASSETGLLAGADYEQYF
TRBV5-4	TRBJ1-4	TRBD1	.	TGTGCCAGCAGCTTGGCGCCCGGGACAGGGGGAGAAAAACTGTTTTTT	CASSLAPGTGGEKLFF
TRBV5-1	TRBJ1-3	TRBD1	.	TGCGCCAGCAGCTTAACAGGGGACTCTGGAAACACCATATATTTT	CASSLTGDSGNTIYF
TRBV13	TRBJ2-7	TRBD2	once	TGTGCCAGCAGCCCGGGGACTAGCGGGGGGGCATTCTCCTACGAGCAGTACTTC	CASSPGTSGGAFSYEQYF
TRBV5-1	TRBJ2-7	TRBD2	.	TGCGCCAGCGGCGAGACTAGCGGGGGATACGAGCAGTACTTC	CASGETSGGYEQYF
TRBV4-1	TRBJ1-4	TRBD1	.	TGCGCCAGCAGCCAAATCAGGGGGCGAAGTGAAAAACTGTTTTTT	CASSQIRGRSEKLFF
TRBV11-2	TRBJ1-1	.	.	TGTGCCAGCAGCTTAGTCGAGGACAGTGAAGCTTTCTTT	CASSLVEDSEAFF
TRBV28	TRBJ1-4	.	.	TGTGCCAGCAGTCGCCGACGGGTCCTTAGTGAAAAACTGTTTTTT	CASSRRRVLSEKLFF
TRBV6-2/TRBV6-3	TRBJ1-2	TRBD1	.	TGTGCCAGCAGTAAGACGTCCGTGCCGGGAGGGACAGGGAGCGGCTACACCTTC	CASSKTSVPGGTGSGYTF
TRBV12-3/TRBV12-4	TRBJ2-1	.	.	TGTGCCAGCAGACCCCGACGGGGGAATGAGCAGTTCTTC	CASRPRRGNEQFF
TRBV5-4	TRBJ2-7	TRBD1	.	TGTGCCAGCAGCCTAAACCGGGACAGGGGACGCGAGCAGTACTTC	CASSLNRDRGREQYF
TRBV19	TRBJ2-1	TRBD1	.	TGTGCCAGTAGTAGACAATCCGGGACAGGGCCTAACAATGAGCAGTTCTTC	CASSRQSGTGPNNEQFF
TRBV9	TRBJ2-7	.	.	TGTGCCAGCAGCGTAGCTACGAGACCGGGAATGCGACAGTACTTC	CASSVATRPGMRQYF
TRBV29-1	TRBJ2-6	.	.	TGCAGCGTTGGGATTGTCGCACAGGGATCTGGGGCCAACGTCCTGACTTTC	CSVGIVAQGSGANVLTF
TRBV6-2/TRBV6-3	TRBJ2-7	.	.	TGTGCCAGCAGTTACTCCAGCGGAGCCTACGAGCAGTACTTC	CASSYSSGAYEQYF
TRBV19	TRBJ1-2	.	.	TGTGCCAGTGGGCGGGACGGATGGAAGGAGGACTATGGCTACACCTTC	CASGRDGWKEDYGYTF
TRBV29-1	TRBJ2-7	.	.	TGCAGCGTTGATACGGGCTACGAGCAGTACTTC	CSVDTGYEQYF
TRBV28	TRBJ1-5	.	.	TGTGCCAGCAGTTCCTTCACGGGTGGGGGGAGCAATCAGCCCCAGCATTTT	CASSSFTGGGSNQPQHF
TRBV9	TRBJ2-7	TRBD2	.	TGTGCCAGCAGTGCTAGCGGGGTATCTTACGAGCAGTACTTC	CASSASGVSYEQYF
TRBV10-3	TRBJ2-7	.	once	TGTGCCATCAGCGAGGAGGGTTACTACGAGCAGTACTTC	CAISEEGYYEQYF
TRBV7-8	TRBJ1-1	.	.	TGTGCCAGCAGCCCACCGGGTCGGGTTGCTTTCTTT	CASSPPGRVAFF
TRBV6-5	TRBJ1-6	TRBD1	.	TGTGCCAGCAGTTACTCTCCGGACAGGGGTTCACCCCTCCACTTT	CASSYSPDRGSPLHF
TRBV28	TRBJ2-7	TRBD1	.	TGTGCCAGCAGTTTACAGGGGGCGGAGGAGCAGTACTTC	CASSLQGAEEQYF
TRBV5-1	TRBJ1-4	TRBD1	.	TGCGCCAGCAGCTGGGGCGGACAGGGGGGTGAAAAACTGTTTTTT	CASSWGGQGGEKLFF
TRBV11-2	TRBJ1-4	.	.	TGTGCCAGCAGCCCTAACAGGGCCACTAATGAAAAACTGTTTTTT	CASSPNRATNEKLFF
TRBV28	TRBJ1-1	.	once	TGTGCCAGCAGACTCAGCCGGGGGGGGTTCTCAAACACTGAAGCTTTCTTT	CASRLSRGGFSNTEAFF
TRBV5-1	TRBJ2-7	TRBD1	.	TGCGCCAGCAGCCTTGGGGACAGGGTCAGCTACGAGCAGTACTTC	CASSLGDRVSYEQYF
TRBV30	TRBJ1-5	TRBD1	.	TGTGCCTGGACTAGTGGACAGGGCGGTCAGCCCCAGCATTTT	CAWTSGQGGQPQHF
TRBV24-1	TRBJ1-2	.	.	TGTGCCACCAGTGTCGCGGGGTCCTATGGCTACACCTTC	CATSVAGSYGYTF
TRBV4-1	TRBJ1-2	.	once	TGCGCCAGCAGCCAAGGTAGAGGCTACACCTTC	CASSQGRGYTF
TRBV5-1	TRBJ1-1	.	.	TGCGCCAGCAGGGATTTTCGCTTAGCCTTCTTTAACACTGAAGCTTTCTTT	CASRDFRLAFFNTEAFF
TRBV11-2	TRBJ2-7	.	.	TGTGCCAGCAGCCCCCGCTTTGGGGGGAGCTCCTACGAGCAGTACTTC	CASSPRFGGSSYEQYF
TRBV14	TRBJ2-7	.	.	TGTGCCAGCAGCCAAGTCCCATCGGGTAGCGTGGGATACGACGAGCAGTACTTC	CASSQVPSGSVGYDEQYF
TRBV5-6	TRBJ1-4	.	.	TGTGCCAGCAGCTTGGGCGGCGCGGTGGCCATGACTTATGAAAAACTGTTTTTT	CASSLGGAVAMTYEKLFF
TRBV5-5	TRBJ2-6	TRBD1	.	TGTGCCAGCAGCTTGGGGTCGACAGGGGACGAAAGCTCTGGGGCCAACGTCCTGACTTTC	CASSLGSTGDESSGANVLTF
TRBV28	TRBJ2-7	TRBD1	.	TGTGCCAGCAGGACCGGGACAGGGGTTGGCGGGGAGGACGAGCAGTACTTC	CASRTGTGVGGEDEQYF